Below, 32 T cell receptor beta chains from the same sample are listed, as sequenced in a study of graft-versus-host responses after intestinal transplantation. Assay used: immunoSEQ multiplex PCR; TCRdb lists only in-frame clones, some missing. The sample has roughly 110,000 clones, around 90% seen once. These TCRs are of unknown antigen specificity. This specimen was unstimulated CD4+ T cells sorted from spleen or lymph node cells, taken before transplant. These TCRs come from a human donor who was the organ donor for an intestinal transplant.

This clone was seen a single time. The chain has TRBV4-1 and TRBJ2-3; 9 positions match TRBD2. CDR3 length: 17 amino acids. V trimming: 5 bases; J trimming: 0 bases; junction bases outside the gene matches: 9. CDR1 is MGHRA, CDR2 YSYEKL, per germline. CDR3 protein: CASSGVGGGASTDTQYF. The CDR3 region has the DNA TGCGCCAGCAGCGGAGTAGGCGGGGGGGCTAGCACAGATACGCAGTATTTT.

This clone appeared a few times. The junction and the germline gene differ at one end; a read error may be behind it. V gene TRBV7-7 combines with J gene TRBJ2-7; D is uncertain. This CDR3 is 13 amino acids long. Germline loops: CDR1 SSHAT, CDR2 FNYEAQ (reference sequence). This CDR3 is CASSLSEVAEQYF. In DNA, the CDR3 is TGTGCTAGCAGCTTGTCTGAGGTGGCCGAGCAGTACTTC.

This clone was seen a handful of times. The gene calls are TRBV5-1 and TRBJ1-2; D is perhaps TRBD1 (5 bases). In germline, CDR1 is SGHRS, CDR2 YFSETQ. Trimming cost V 4 bases and J 8 bases, with 24 bases left between them. This CDR3 contains 16 residues. The CDR3 here is CASSPGIGGALGGYTF. The CDR3 DNA follows: TGCGCCAGCAGCCCGGGAATTGGGGGAGCACTCGGGGGCTACACCTTC. Combining the CDR3 with reference TRBV5-1 and TRBJ1-2 gives the whole variable domain KAGVTQTPRYLIKTRGQQVTLSCSPISGHRSVSWYQQTPGQGLQFLFEYFSETQRNKGNFPGRFSGRQFSNSRSEMNVSTLELGDSALYLCASSPGIGGALGGYTFGSGTRLTVV.

This chain joins TRBV29-1 and TRBJ1-2; no clear D. The length of the CDR3 is 17 residues. V was cut by 4 bases and J by 3 bases, with 24 bases left in between. Germline CDR1 reads SQVTM; CDR2 reads ANQGSEA. CDR3 sequence reads: CSVGSAVRDVVDYGYTF. CDR3 sequence (DNA): TGCAGCGTTGGATCGGCCGTAAGAGACGTGGTTGACTATGGCTACACCTTC.

The chain joins TRBV5-6 to TRBJ1-4; possibly TRBD1 for D (5 bases). The CDR3 has 15 residues. Germline V gives CDR1 SGHDT, CDR2 YYEEEE. Between the trimmed V and J ends, which lost 1 base and 0 bases, there was a span of 7 bases. The CDR3 sequence: CASSLTGATNEKLFF. CDR3 in DNA: TGTGCCAGCAGCTTGACAGGAGCAACTAATGAAAAACTGTTTTTT.

The genes are TRBV7-2 and TRBJ1-2, with a weak D call TRBD1 (5 bases). The CDR3 has 13 residues. Germline loops: CDR1 SGHTA, CDR2 FQGNSA. The V gene lost 5 bases and the J gene lost 7 bases, with 14 bases spanning the gap. The CDR3 DNA reads as TGTGCCAGCAGCAATGGATGGGACCCTGGCTACACCTTC. Protein: CASSNGWDPGYTF.

The rearrangement links TRBV5-1 to TRBJ2-1; 9 nucleotides match TRBD2. The CDR3 loop spans 17 amino acids. Trimming took 0 bases from V and 4 from J; bases not matched to a gene: 8. CDR1 is SGHRS and CDR2 is YFSETQ in the germline V gene. The CDR3 DNA follows: TGCGCCAGCAGCTTGGCCCGCAGACTAGCGGTTTACAATGAGCAGTTCTTC. Its protein is CASSLARRLAVYNEQFF.

J is TRBJ2-7 and V is TRBV5-4; possibly TRBD1 for D (6 bases). V shed 0 bases and J shed 0 bases, with 10 bases lying between them. Germline V gene lookup returns CDR1 SGHNT and CDR2 YYREEE (reference sequence). CDR3 length: 15 amino acids. The CDR3 coding sequence is TGTGCCAGCAGCTTGGACCAGGGGAGCTCCTACGAGCAGTACTTC. Translated, it gives CASSLDQGSSYEQYF.

The chain couples TRBV7-8 to TRBJ1-4; TRBD1 might be the D (5 bases). In germline, CDR1 is SGHVS, CDR2 FQNEAQ. V gave up 4 bases and J gave up 1 base, with 7 bases separating them. CDR3 length equals 14 residues. CDR3 bases: TGTGCCAGCAGCTACCAGGGAACTAATGAAAAACTGTTTTTT. Its protein product is CASSYQGTNEKLFF.

The chain couples TRBV18 to TRBJ2-5; tentatively, D is TRBD2 (7 bases). The end of the DNA is better explained by TRBJ2-7, so the J call may be wrong. Germline CDR1 reads KGHSH; CDR2 reads LQKENI. The CDR3 is made up of 14 amino acids. The chain's CDR3 is CASSRTGGLSEQYF. The CDR3 DNA sequence: TGTGCCAGCTCACGAACCGGGGGGCTCTCCGAGCAGTACTTC.

CDR3 sequence reads: CASSLVSRGQETQYF. CDR3 DNA: TGTGCCAGCAGCTTAGTTTCCAGGGGGCAAGAGACCCAGTACTTC. This chain uses TRBV7-9 with TRBJ2-5, with TRBD1 identical over 7 bases. The CDR3 extends over 15 amino acids. Germline-derived CDR1 and CDR2 are SEHNR and FQNEAQ (reference sequence). J gave up 2 bases and V 1 base, and 4 bases lay outside the gene matches.

This chain links TRBV6-1 with TRBJ2-2; D tentatively fits TRBD1 or TRBD2 (5 bases each). The CDR3 spans 13 residues. Germline CDR1 reads MNHNS; CDR2 reads SASEGT. V dropped 7 bases and J dropped 5 bases, with 11 bases sitting between them. The CDR3 DNA follows: TGTGCCAGCATCAGGGAGTCGACCGGGGAGCTGTTTTTT. Residues: CASIRESTGELFF.

The chain links TRBV18 to TRBJ2-7, with D maybe TRBD1 (5 bases). V lost 7 bases to trimming and J lost 0 bases, with 10 bases between them. This CDR3 region has 13 residues. Germline V gene data show CDR1 as KGHSH and CDR2 as LQKENI. CDR3 in amino acids: CASWGASSYEQYF. The CDR3 DNA sequence: TGTGCCAGCTGGGGCGCCAGCTCCTACGAGCAGTACTTC.

This clone was picked up one time. CDR3 residues: CASSIYSDTQYF. Here the CDR3 DNA reads TGTGCCAGCAGCATCTATTCAGATACGCAGTATTTT. The V gene is TRBV7-2, the J gene TRBJ2-3; unclear D gene. CDR3 length: 12 residues. Deletions cut 5 bases from V and 4 bases from J, with 7 bases between. From germline, CDR1 is SGHTA and CDR2 FQGNSA. The whole variable domain, remainder taken from reference TRBV7-2 and TRBJ2-3, is GAGVSQSPSNKVTEKGKDVELRCDPISGHTALYWYRQSLGQGLEFLIYFQGNSAPDKSGLPSDRFSAERTGGSVSTLTIQRTQQEDSAVYLCASSIYSDTQYFGPGTRLTVL.

This clone was found once. Within the sample, other DNA sequences also encode this same CDR3. The chain recombines TRBV18 with TRBJ2-7, with D uncertain. The CDR3 covers 11 residues. The germline CDR1 and CDR2 sequences are KGHSH and LQKENI. Deletions cut 4 bases from V and 3 bases from J, with 4 bases between. Here the CDR3 reads CASSLSYEQYF. As DNA, the CDR3 is TGTGCCAGCTCACTGAGCTACGAGCAGTACTTC.

This clone came up a few times. This chain joins TRBV5-4 and TRBJ2-3; no definite D call. Trimming pared 0 bases from V and 0 bases from J, leaving 11 bases between. The CDR3 loop spans 16 amino acids. Germline V gene lookup returns CDR1 SGHNT and CDR2 YYREEE (reference sequence). The CDR3 protein is CASSLDPGSSTDTQYF. The CDR3 DNA sequence: TGTGCCAGCAGCTTGGATCCTGGGTCAAGCACAGATACGCAGTATTTT. Full variable domain (missing parts from reference TRBV5-4 and TRBJ2-3): ETGVTQSPTHLIKTRGQQVTLRCSSQSGHNTVSWYQQALGQGPQFIFQYYREEENGRGNFPPRFSGLQFPNYSSELNVNALELDDSALYLCASSLDPGSSTDTQYFGPGTRLTVL.

Points on this clone: The same CDR3 arises from other DNA sequences in this sample as well. The chain uses TRBV6-5 and TRBJ1-5; 8 positions match TRBD1. CDR3 size: 15 residues. With 4 bases clipped from V and 1 base from J, the junction kept 3 bases outside the gene matches. CDR1 and CDR2 from the germline V gene are MNHEY and SVGAGI. CDR3 coding DNA: TGTGCCAGCAGTTCTGACAGGGGAAGCAATCAGCCCCAGCATTTT. Encoded protein: CASSSDRGSNQPQHF.

The chain recombines TRBV6-1 with TRBJ2-7; D is undetermined. Between the trimmed V and J ends, which lost 7 bases and 4 bases, there was a span of 14 bases. This CDR3 has 13 residues. The germline V gene encodes CDR1 MNHNS and CDR2 SASEGT. The CDR3 spells CASTTGRWYEQYF. The CDR3 DNA follows: TGTGCCAGCACCACTGGCAGATGGTACGAGCAGTACTTC.

This chain joins TRBV4-1 and TRBJ2-2; 12 positions match TRBD2. The CDR3 sequence is 17 residues long. The germline V gene has CDR1 MGHRA and CDR2 YSYEKL. V was clipped by 0 bases and J by 4 bases; unmatched bases: 3. The CDR3 region is CASSQDGLAGSTGELFF. The CDR3 DNA sequence: TGCGCCAGCAGCCAAGATGGACTAGCGGGATCCACCGGGGAGCTGTTTTTT.

The rearrangement links TRBV6-5 to TRBJ1-2; TRBD1 is a possible D gene (5 bases). Trimming shortened V by 7 bases and J by 0 bases, and 6 bases separated the two germline ends. The CDR3 has 12 residues. Germline CDR1 is MNHEY and CDR2 is SVGAGI. This CDR3 reads CASTRANYGYTF. The CDR3 nucleotides are TGTGCCAGCACCAGGGCTAACTATGGCTACACCTTC.

This chain links TRBV5-1 with TRBJ2-4, with D maybe TRBD1 (5 bases). V gave up 4 bases and J gave up 8 bases, with 16 bases separating them. CDR1 is SGHRS and CDR2 is YFSETQ in the germline V gene. The CDR3 extends over 14 amino acids. CDR3 sequence (DNA): TGCGCCAGCAGCCTAGGGCAGGGTGGGGACATTCAGTACTTC. Protein: CASSLGQGGDIQYF. The full variable domain, in which reference TRBV5-1 and TRBJ2-4 provide the parts outside the CDR3, is KAGVTQTPRYLIKTRGQQVTLSCSPISGHRSVSWYQQTPGQGLQFLFEYFSETQRNKGNFPGRFSGRQFSNSRSEMNVSTLELGDSALYLCASSLGQGGDIQYFGAGTRLSVL.

CDR3 sequence: CASEPAQASNTGELFF. The CDR3 region has the DNA TGTGCCAGTGAACCCGCACAGGCCTCGAACACCGGGGAGCTGTTTTTT. The chain uses TRBV6-6 and TRBJ2-2, with D maybe TRBD1 (5 bases). This CDR3 is 16 amino acids long. In germline, CDR1 is MNHNY, CDR2 SVGAGI (reference sequence). V was cut by 9 bases and J by 0 bases, with 17 bases left in between.

The chain couples TRBV5-1 to TRBJ1-1, with no clear D. This CDR3 comprises 14 residues. Germline CDR1 reads SGHRS; CDR2 reads YFSETQ. Trimming cost V 1 base and J 6 bases, with 13 bases left between them. The CDR3 nucleotides read TGCGCCAGCAGCTTGCGGTCGGGTTTGGCTGAAGCTTTCTTT. Translating it yields CASSLRSGLAEAFF. The whole variable domain, remainder taken from reference TRBV5-1 and TRBJ1-1, is KAGVTQTPRYLIKTRGQQVTLSCSPISGHRSVSWYQQTPGQGLQFLFEYFSETQRNKGNFPGRFSGRQFSNSRSEMNVSTLELGDSALYLCASSLRSGLAEAFFGQGTRLTVV.

The count of this clone is one. Other DNA sequences in the sample encode the same CDR3. The V and J genes are TRBV7-3 and TRBJ2-7; D unclear. Germline V CDR1 and CDR2: SGHTA, FQGTGA. V was pared by 1 base and J by 3 bases, with 13 bases between. This CDR3 comprises 15 residues. CDR3: CASSLSPGPNYEQYF. DNA of the CDR3: TGTGCCAGCAGCTTAAGCCCCGGACCAAACTACGAGCAGTACTTC.

V gene TRBV5-5 combines with J gene TRBJ1-4, with a weak D call TRBD1 (5 bases). The V end was cut by 2 bases, the J end by 8 bases, with 7 bases between. Germline V CDR1 and CDR2: SGHKS, YYEKEE (reference sequence). CDR3 length equals 12 residues. The CDR3 DNA reads TGTGCCAGCAGCTTCGGGGACGAAAAACTGTTTTTT. Protein product: CASSFGDEKLFF. Based on the CDR3 plus reference TRBV5-5 and TRBJ1-4, the full variable domain is DAGVTQSPTHLIKTRGQQVTLRCSPISGHKSVSWYQQVLGQGPQFIFQYYEKEERGRGNFPDRFSARQFPNYSSELNVNALLLGDSALYLCASSFGDEKLFFGSGTQLSVL.

This clone has only one observation. This chain joins TRBV6-6 and TRBJ2-7; 8 bases map to TRBD1. With V trimmed by 6 bases and J by 3 bases, 7 bases remained unmatched. The CDR3 is 14 residues long. Germline V gene lookup returns CDR1 MNHNY and CDR2 SVGAGI (reference sequence). CDR3 nucleotides: TGTGCCAGCAGCTCCGACAGGGGACTCTACGAGCAGTACTTC. Residues: CASSSDRGLYEQYF.

J is TRBJ1-2 and V is TRBV9, with 9 positions matching TRBD1. The CDR3 loop spans 13 amino acids. Germline CDR1 is SGDLS and CDR2 is YYNGEE. The V segment lost 6 bases and the J segment 7 bases; nucleotides outside the gene matches: 7. CDR3 bases: TGTGCCAGCACCCGGGGGACAGGGCTTGGCTACACCTTC. It translates to CASTRGTGLGYTF.

The chain combines TRBV29-1 with TRBJ2-1; TRBD2 is a possible D gene (7 bases). Germline CDR1 reads SQVTM; CDR2 reads ANQGSEA. V gave up 7 bases and J gave up 5 bases, with 24 bases separating them. The CDR3 is made up of 16 amino acids. The DNA of the CDR3 is TGCAGCGGGGGGGGCCGGGGTCAGGGGCGGAACAATGAGCAGTTCTTC. Translated, it gives CSGGGRGQGRNNEQFF.

This chain connects TRBV7-6 to TRBJ2-7; TRBD1 agrees at 8 bases. Germline V lookup: CDR1 SGHVS, CDR2 FNYEAQ. V was pared by 2 bases and J by 3 bases, with 15 bases of the junction left unmatched. CDR3 size: 18 residues. The CDR3 sequence is CASSLQGALGVNDYEQYF. The CDR3 bases are TGTGCCAGCAGCTTACAGGGGGCTTTGGGCGTAAATGACTACGAGCAGTACTTC.

This chain uses TRBV7-9 with TRBJ2-3; TRBD1 matches at 8 bases. CDR1 and CDR2 from the germline V gene are SEHNR and FQNEAQ (reference sequence). This CDR3 has 14 amino acids. V dropped 5 bases and J dropped 4; count of bases not matched to a gene: 5. The CDR3 loop is CASSPRTGSDTQYF. The CDR3 region has the DNA TGTGCCAGCAGCCCCCGGACAGGGTCAGATACGCAGTATTTT. The complete variable domain, with remaining parts taken from reference TRBV7-9 and TRBJ2-3, reads DTGVSQNPRHKITKRGQNVTFRCDPISEHNRLYWYRQTLGQGPEFLTYFQNEAQLEKSRLLSDRFSAERPKGSFSTLEIQRTEQGDSAMYLCASSPRTGSDTQYFGPGTRLTVL.

The J gene is TRBJ1-1, the V gene TRBV9; 9 bases align to TRBD1. CDR1 is SGDLS, CDR2 YYNGEE, per germline. The CDR3 has 13 amino acids. J was trimmed by 4 bases and V by 5 bases; bases with no gene match: 3. As DNA, the CDR3 is TGTGCCAGCAGTACAGGGGGCCGCACTGAAGCTTTCTTT. Its protein product is CASSTGGRTEAFF.

The rearrangement links TRBV9 to TRBJ1-4, with TRBD1 matching over 7 bases. J was trimmed by 4 bases and V by 4 bases; bases with no gene match: 7. Germline-derived CDR1 and CDR2 are SGDLS and YYNGEE. CDR3 size: 15 residues. The CDR3 region is CASSPTGQLNEKLFF. Written as DNA, the CDR3 is TGTGCCAGCAGCCCCACGGGACAGCTTAATGAAAAACTGTTTTTT.